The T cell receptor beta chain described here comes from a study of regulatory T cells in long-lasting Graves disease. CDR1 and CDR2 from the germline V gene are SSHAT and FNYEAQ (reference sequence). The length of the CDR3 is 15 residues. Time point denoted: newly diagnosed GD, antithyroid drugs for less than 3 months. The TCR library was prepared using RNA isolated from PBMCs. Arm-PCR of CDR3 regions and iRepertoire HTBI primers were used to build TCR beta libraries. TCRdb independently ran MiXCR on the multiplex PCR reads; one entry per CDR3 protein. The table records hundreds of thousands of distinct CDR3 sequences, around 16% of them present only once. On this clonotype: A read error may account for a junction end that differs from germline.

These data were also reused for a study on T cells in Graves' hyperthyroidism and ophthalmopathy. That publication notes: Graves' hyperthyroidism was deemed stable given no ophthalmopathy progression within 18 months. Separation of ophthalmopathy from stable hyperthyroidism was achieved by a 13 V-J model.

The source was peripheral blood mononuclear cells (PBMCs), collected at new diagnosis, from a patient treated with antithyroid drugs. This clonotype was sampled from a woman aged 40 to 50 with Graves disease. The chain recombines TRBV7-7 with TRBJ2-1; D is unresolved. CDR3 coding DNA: TGTGCTAGCAGCTTAGATCCGGGCTCCTACAATGAGCAGTTCTTC. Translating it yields CASSLDPGSYNEQFF.